These 16 T cell receptor beta chains share one sample of origin, sequenced in a study of spatial heterogeneity in lung cancer. Study findings and constraints: Expanded intratumoral alpha and beta TCR counts tracked tumor mutation counts.

Their cognate antigens are unknown. TCRdb recomputed calls from the 5' RACE reads with MiXCR, one row per CDR3 protein. The data contain some 5,100 distinct CDR3 sequences, roughly 7.4% of them singletons. Time point reported: sample taken at primary tumor resection. The sample in question was lung tumor tissue, obtained at surgery. The receptors here all came from a male donor with early-stage non-small cell lung cancer.

This clonotype is judged medium-sized. J is TRBJ2-3 and V is TRBV12-3 or TRBV12-4; no definite D call. Trimming took off 0 bases at V and 0 bases at J, with 13 bases between the two ends. The length of the CDR3 is 17 residues. In DNA form, the CDR3 reads TGTGCCAGCAGTTTAGCGCGAAAGTCAACTAGCACAGATACGCAGTATTTT. This codes for CASSLARKSTSTDTQYF.

This chain connects TRBV11-2 to TRBJ2-1, with a tentative D call TRBD1 (5 bases). The CDR3 length is 19 residues. V was clipped by 1 base and J by 3 bases, with 22 bases between them. The germline V gene has CDR1 SGHAT and CDR2 FQNNGV. The CDR3 region has the DNA TGTGCCAGCAGCTTAGCCCCCTTTACAGGCACCTTGAGCTACAATGAGCAGTTCTTC. Translating it yields CASSLAPFTGTLSYNEQFF.

The chain links TRBV6-2 or TRBV6-3 to TRBJ2-5; D is uncertain. Trimming stripped 0 bases from V and 2 bases from J, with 4 bases between. CDR3 length equals 13 residues. Germline CDR1 is MNHEY and CDR2 is SVGEGT. The DNA of the CDR3 is TGTGCCAGCAGTTACTCGACACAAGAGACCCAGTACTTC. It yields the protein CASSYSTQETQYF.

This clonotype was counted a few times. The chain combines TRBV6-2 or TRBV6-3 with TRBJ1-3; unclear D gene. Trimming took off 0 bases at V and 2 bases at J, with 2 bases between the two ends. The CDR3 spans 13 residues. From germline, CDR1 is MNHEY and CDR2 SVGEGT. CDR3: CASSYSTGNTIYF. CDR3 DNA: TGTGCCAGCAGTTACTCGACTGGAAACACCATATATTTT.

By frequency in the sample, this clonotype is medium-sized (0.01 to 0.1%). The V and J genes are TRBV4-3 and TRBJ2-2, with D perhaps matching TRBD2 (5 bases). V was trimmed by 4 bases and J by 5 bases, leaving 14 bases between them. The CDR3 covers 15 residues. Germline assignment: CDR1 LGHNA and CDR2 YSLEER. CDR3 DNA: TGCGCCAGCAGCCGTCTGAGGGAAGGAACCGGGGAGCTGTTTTTT. This gives the protein CASSRLREGTGELFF.

The sample holds a few counts of this clonotype. V usage is TRBV4-3 and J usage is TRBJ1-4; TRBD1 matches 8 bases. Trimming took 4 bases from V and 0 from J; bases not matched to a gene: 10. The CDR3 runs 18 residues. Germline V gives CDR1 LGHNA, CDR2 YSLEER. The CDR3 DNA is TGCGCCAGCAGCCTCCTGCTGAACAGGGGGGCAACTAATGAAAAACTGTTTTTT. Translating gives CASSLLLNRGATNEKLFF.

This clonotype was seen a handful of times. This chain connects TRBV20-1 to TRBJ2-1; the D gene could be TRBD1 or TRBD2 (5 bases each). Germline CDR1 and CDR2: DFQATT and SNEGSKA (reference sequence). V lost 0 bases to trimming and J lost 9 bases, with 15 bases between them. The CDR3 length is 14 residues. The CDR3 region is CSARDRAGRGEQFF. DNA of the CDR3: TGCAGTGCTAGAGATCGGGCAGGGAGAGGTGAGCAGTTCTTC.

V is TRBV7-3 and J is TRBJ2-1; D perhaps matches TRBD2 (5 bases). Germline CDR1 SGHTA, CDR2 FQGTGA. V lost 3 bases to trimming and J lost 0 bases, with 12 bases between them. The CDR3 covers 16 residues. CDR3 DNA sequence: TGTGCCAGCAGCTTTGGAGCGGAGCTCTCCTACAATGAGCAGTTCTTC. Its protein is CASSFGAELSYNEQFF.

This clonotype was observed at least ten times. The chain couples TRBV18 to TRBJ2-3; 8 bases are shared with TRBD1. The V gene end was trimmed by 4 bases and the J gene end by 4 bases; junction bases not matched to a gene: 4. CDR1 and CDR2 (germline): KGHSH, LQKENI. CDR3 size: 14 residues. CDR3 region: CASSLDRVPDTQYF. The CDR3 nucleotides are TGTGCCAGCTCACTGGACAGGGTCCCAGATACGCAGTATTTT. The full variable domain, its missing parts supplied by reference TRBV18 and TRBJ2-3, is NAGVMQNPRHLVRRRGQEARLRCSPMKGHSHVYWYRQLPEEGLKFMVYLQKENIIDESGMPKERFSAEFPKEGPSILRIQQVVRGDSAAYFCASSLDRVPDTQYFGPGTRLTVL.

This clonotype has a handful of counts. The chain is built from TRBV5-8 and TRBJ2-2; D gene unclear. Germline V gene lookup returns CDR1 SGHTS and CDR2 YDEGEE. This CDR3 is built from 13 residues. V gave up 5 bases and J gave up 5 bases, with 10 bases separating them. CDR3: CASRLSVTGELFF. In DNA, the CDR3 is TGTGCCAGCAGACTTTCGGTGACCGGGGAGCTGTTTTTT.

A few counts support this clonotype. The chain has TRBV2 and TRBJ2-2, with D possibly TRBD2 on 5 matching bases. V lost 7 bases to trimming and J lost 4 bases, with 13 bases between them. CDR1 and CDR2 (germline): SNHLY, FYNNEI. This CDR3 region has 14 residues. CDR3 nucleotides: TGTGCCAGCACAAGGACGGACTTCACCGGGGAGCTGTTTTTT. The encoded protein is CASTRTDFTGELFF.

This clonotype appeared many times. V usage is TRBV11-2 and J usage is TRBJ2-3; D remains unclear. V lost 0 bases, J lost 3 bases, and 10 bases lay in between. This CDR3 spans 15 amino acids. Germline V CDR1 and CDR2: SGHAT, FQNNGV. The CDR3 here is CASSLDGKETDTQYF. CDR3 nucleotides: TGTGCCAGCAGCTTAGATGGGAAGGAGACAGATACGCAGTATTTT.

At least ten counts were recorded for this clonotype. The CDR3 protein is CASSVGVQETQYF. CDR3 nucleotides: TGTGCCAGCAGCGTAGGGGTCCAAGAGACCCAGTACTTC. This chain connects TRBV9 to TRBJ2-5, with D hard to call. Between the trimmed V and J ends, which lost 0 bases and 1 base, there was a span of 4 bases. This CDR3 is built from 13 residues. CDR1 SGDLS and CDR2 YYNGEE come from the germline V gene.

This clonotype was recorded many times. The rearrangement joins TRBV5-1 to TRBJ1-1; D not resolved. Germline V CDR1 and CDR2: SGHRS, YFSETQ. The CDR3 is made up of 13 amino acids. V dropped 0 bases and J dropped 1 base, with 4 bases sitting between them. The CDR3 here is CASSLDRNTEAFF. The DNA for the CDR3 is TGCGCCAGCAGCTTGGACAGGAACACTGAAGCTTTCTTT. The full variable domain, completed using reference TRBV5-1 and TRBJ1-1, is KAGVTQTPRYLIKTRGQQVTLSCSPISGHRSVSWYQQTPGQGLQFLFEYFSETQRNKGNFPGRFSGRQFSNSRSEMNVSTLELGDSALYLCASSLDRNTEAFFGQGTRLTVV.

This clonotype is labeled medium-sized. The gene calls are TRBV27 and TRBJ2-1; 10 bases map to TRBD2. Per the germline V gene, CDR1 is MNHEY and CDR2 is SMNVEV (reference sequence). With 5 bases clipped from V and 7 bases from J, the junction kept 11 bases outside the gene matches. The CDR3 loop spans 16 amino acids. CDR3 DNA: TGTGCCAGCAGTAAAGGACTAGCGGAAGAGGATAATGAGCAGTTCTTC. This encodes CASSKGLAEEDNEQFF.

Only a few counts were recorded for this clonotype. This rearrangement joins TRBV20-1 to TRBJ2-1; D remains ambiguous. V was pared by 1 base and J by 3 bases, with 1 base between. Germline CDR1 reads DFQATT; CDR2 reads SNEGSKA (reference sequence). The CDR3 contains 11 residues. Here the CDR3 DNA reads TGCAGTGCTAGAGGCTACAATGAGCAGTTCTTC. As protein: CSARGYNEQFF.